This T cell receptor (beta chain) was profiled in a study of chemoradiotherapy in HPV16-positive cancers. On this clone itself: The antigen remains unidentified.

Study outcomes and limitations: For HPV16-positive patients, expanding HPV-responsive T cells associated with longer recurrence-free survival. During treatment, candidate HPV-specific clones and E7-related motifs expanded in tumor.

The germline V gene has CDR1 SNHLY and CDR2 FYNNEI. The CDR3 has 16 amino acids. Trimming pared 6 bases from V and 1 base from J, leaving 19 bases between. Sequenced by immunoSEQ multiplex PCR; TCRdb stores in-frame clones only, minus some. Seen here are approximately 12,000 clones, more than 70% observed once, and the top ten hold under 8.5%. Collection of the sample occurred from a patient who underwent chemoradiotherapy. The sequence was collected from a human donor with HPV-associated anogenital cancer. The chain has TRBV2 and TRBJ2-7; tentative D call: TRBD1 (5 bases). Here the CDR3 DNA reads TGTGCCAGCAGCGAGGAAGGGGTTATTGGATCCTACGAGCAGTACTTC. Translated: CASSEEGVIGSYEQYF.